These 22 T cell receptor beta chains were all obtained from the same sample, sequenced in a study of T cell clonality in common variable immunodeficiency. Study results and caveats: Fewer deletions and N-nucleotide insertions were reportedly seen in common variable immunodeficiency TCR beta sequences.

The table came from immunoSEQ multiplex PCR; TCRdb's copy has only in-frame clones and leaves some out. Altogether about 16,000 clones were found in the sample, and no singletons occur. These TCRs' antigens remain unknown. The sequencing sample was made of peripheral blood mononuclear cells. The receptors were gathered from a human donor with common variable immunodeficiency.

Incomplete CDR3 DNA: TGTGCCAGTAGTAGGAGGGCGACGGGGGGGCTGACCGGGGAG. Its translation: CASSRRATGGLTGE. The CDR3 as a whole reads CASSRRATGGLTGELFF. V and J are TRBV19 and TRBJ2-2, with TRBD2 matching over 8 bases. Read coverage stops 3 residues before the CDR3 terminus; the germline J gene supplies the remainder. The ends lost 4 bases at V and 5 bases at J; junction bases unmatched: 12. Per germline, CDR1 LNHDA and CDR2 SQIVND (reference sequence). This CDR3 is 17 amino acids long.

This clone was picked up many times. The part of the CDR3 DNA that was read is TGCAGTGCTAGAGATTCCCTAGCGGGAGATACG. Amino acid sequence: CSARDSLAGDT. The full CDR3 sequence reads CSARDSLAGDTQYF. The chain uses TRBV20-1 and TRBJ2-3; 8 nucleotides align to TRBD2. The read ends 3 residues early relative to the CDR3; the germline J gene fills the gap. This CDR3 spans 14 amino acids. V was pared by 0 bases and J by 5 bases, with 4 bases of the junction left unmatched. Per germline, CDR1 DFQATT and CDR2 SNEGSKA (reference sequence).

About this clone itself: The read finishes 3 residues shy of the CDR3 end, and the germline J gene is used to complete it. The gene calls are TRBV30 and TRBJ1-2; 7 bases align to TRBD1. The junction had 6 bases not matched to a gene; V was cut back by 4 bases and J by 4 bases. The CDR3 covers 13 residues. Germline CDR1 GTSNPN, CDR2 SVGIG (reference sequence). The CDR3 spells CAWMGQSPYGYTF. CDR3 bases read: TGTGCCTGGATGGGACAGTCTCCCTATGGC.

Partial CDR3 DNA: TGTGCCAGCAGTGCCCGTGGCAATCAGCCC. It specifies CASSARGNQP. The full CDR3 protein is CASSARGNQPQHF. This chain joins TRBV6-1 and TRBJ1-5; D gene uncertain. The read comes to an end 3 residues before the CDR3 does, leaving the germline J gene to fill in the end. Germline loops: CDR1 MNHNS, CDR2 SASEGT. CDR3 length equals 13 residues. V was clipped by 4 bases and J by 2 bases, with 6 bases between them.

About this clone: The DNA ends 3 residues before the CDR3 does, and the rest of the CDR3 is filled in from the germline J gene. The J gene is TRBJ2-1, the V gene TRBV6-1; no reliable D call. The V gene's germline CDR1 is MNHNS and CDR2 SASEGT. The CDR3 length is 13 residues. V lost 4 bases and J 2 bases, leaving 6 bases between the germline ends. The CDR3 bases that were read are TGTGCCAGCAGTGGTCAAACCTACAATGAG. Translating it yields CASSGQTYNE. The whole CDR3 protein reads CASSGQTYNEQFF.

This clone was counted a few times. The CDR3 is cut off 3 residues early in the read; its end comes from the germline J gene. The J gene is TRBJ1-2, the V gene TRBV18; D is ambiguous. With 3 bases removed from V and 6 bases from J, the gap between germline ends came to 17 bases. The germline gives CDR1 KGHSH, CDR2 LQKENI. The CDR3 extends over 15 amino acids. The CDR3 reads CASSPPPGLFDGYTF. The sequenced part of the CDR3 DNA is TGTGCCAGCTCACCCCCGCCGGGTTTATTTGATGGC.

Of note for this clone: The CDR3 goes on 3 residues after the read ends, and that part is filled in from the germline J gene. V gene TRBV19 combines with J gene TRBJ2-3, with 7 positions matching TRBD1. The CDR3 extends over 14 amino acids. J lost 2 bases, V lost 5 bases, and 4 bases had no gene match. Germline V lookup: CDR1 LNHDA, CDR2 SQIVND (reference sequence). The CDR3 spells CASSLGQHTDTQYF. The sequenced part of the CDR3 DNA is TGTGCCAGTAGTTTGGGACAGCACACAGATACG.

This clone has only a few counts. The read terminates 3 residues before the CDR3 end, so the remaining end is supplied by the germline J gene. J is TRBJ2-5 and V is TRBV20-1, with 9 nucleotides matching TRBD2. After removal of 5 bases from V and 1 base from J, the junction contained 5 bases not matched to a gene. CDR3 length: 14 amino acids. Germline V gives CDR1 DFQATT, CDR2 SNEGSKA (reference sequence). CDR3 amino acids: CSAGASGVQETQYF. CDR3 DNA (partial): TGCAGTGCTGGGGCTAGCGGGGTCCAAGAGACC.

Points on this clone: The read finishes 3 residues shy of the CDR3 end, and the germline J gene is used to complete it. The V call is TRBV19, the J call TRBJ1-5, with D maybe TRBD1 (5 bases). CDR3 size: 15 residues. V shed 3 bases and J shed 4 bases, with 13 bases lying between them. CDR1 LNHDA and CDR2 SQIVND come from the germline V gene (reference sequence). The DNA read from the CDR3 is TGTGCCAGTAGTATCGGCAGGGCGGGGAATCAGCCC. Amino acid sequence: CASSIGRAGNQP. The entire CDR3 is CASSIGRAGNQPQHF.

As to this clone: The CDR3 end is not reached by the read, which stops 3 residues before it; the germline J gene fills it in. The chain combines TRBV5-1 with TRBJ1-4; perhaps TRBD1 as D (6 bases). The V and J ends lost 7 bases and 0 bases respectively, with 16 bases between them. Germline V gene lookup returns CDR1 SGHRS and CDR2 YFSETQ. The CDR3 is made up of 16 amino acids. CDR3 sequence: CASGYSGAATNEKLFF. The part of the CDR3 DNA that was read is TGCGCCAGCGGATACTCAGGGGCTGCAACTAATGAAAAA.

In the case of this clone: Read coverage stops 3 residues before the CDR3 terminus; the germline J gene supplies the remainder. This chain uses TRBV20-1 with TRBJ2-5; 8 bases align to TRBD2. Looked up from germline, CDR1 is DFQATT and CDR2 is SNEGSKA (reference sequence). V was pared by 5 bases and J by 1 base, with 9 bases of the junction left unmatched. This CDR3 comprises 15 residues. CDR3 amino acids: CSAGPLAGTQETQYF. The CDR3 bases that were read are TGCAGTGCTGGACCGCTAGCGGGTACCCAAGAGACC.

Of note for this clone: The CDR3 is cut off 3 residues early in the read; its end comes from the germline J gene. The chain combines TRBV19 with TRBJ2-5, with 7 nucleotides matching TRBD2. V lost 4 bases, J lost 2 bases, and 4 bases stayed unmatched. The CDR3 sequence is 14 residues long. CDR1 and CDR2 from the germline V gene are LNHDA and SQIVND (reference sequence). CDR3 loop: CASSTTGGQETQYF. Partial CDR3 DNA: TGTGCCAGTAGTACCACGGGGGGACAAGAGACC.

The table lists this clone with a few counts. Read coverage stops 3 residues before the CDR3 terminus; the germline J gene supplies the remainder. The chain uses TRBV2 and TRBJ2-5; weak D call: TRBD2 (5 bases). The CDR3 is made up of 16 amino acids. V lost 6 bases to trimming and J lost 1 base, with 18 bases between them. Germline-derived CDR1 and CDR2 are SNHLY and FYNNEI. The CDR3 DNA, read in part, is TGTGCCAGCAGAGGGTCCGGAGGCGTCGTCCAAGAGACC. Translated: CASRGSGGVVQET. The entire CDR3 sequence reads CASRGSGGVVQETQYF.

As regards this clone: The missing CDR3 end, 3 residues past where the read stops, is filled in from the germline J gene. The chain combines TRBV2 with TRBJ2-2; 7 bases are a match to TRBD1. Germline V CDR1 and CDR2: SNHLY, FYNNEI. The junction had 4 bases not matched to a gene; V was cut back by 6 bases and J by 0 bases. This CDR3 is 15 amino acids long. The CDR3 region is CASRKGQPNTGELFF. Incomplete CDR3 DNA: TGTGCCAGCAGGAAGGGACAGCCGAACACCGGGGAG. Combining the CDR3 with reference TRBV2 and TRBJ2-2 gives the whole variable domain EPEVTQTPSHQVTQMGQEVILRCVPISNHLYFYWYRQILGQKVEFLVSFYNNEISEKSEIFDDQFSVERPDGSNFTLKIRSTKLEDSAMYFCASRKGQPNTGELFFGEGSRLTVL.

To note about this clone: The missing CDR3 end, 3 residues past where the read stops, is filled in from the germline J gene. The V call is TRBV6-2 or TRBV6-3, the J call TRBJ2-7, with 11 nucleotides matching TRBD2. Germline V lookup: CDR1 MNHEY, CDR2 SVGEGT. The CDR3 is 15 amino acids. J gave up 2 bases and V 4 bases, and 4 bases lay outside the gene matches. The CDR3 protein is CASSSLAGGTYEQYF. CDR3 bases read: TGTGCCAGCAGTTCCCTAGCGGGGGGAACCTACGAG.

At least ten counts were recorded for this clone. The read is 3 residues too short to cover the CDR3 end, so that end is filled in from the germline J gene. This chain uses TRBV30 with TRBJ1-1; 10 bases are a match to TRBD1. After removal of 3 bases from V and 6 bases from J, the junction contained 10 bases not matched to a gene. CDR3 length: 15 amino acids. In germline, CDR1 is GTSNPN, CDR2 SVGIG (reference sequence). Partial CDR3 DNA: TGTGCCTGGAGAGGACAGGGGGTGGGAGGCGCTGAA. Translation: CAWRGQGVGGAE. The full CDR3 protein reads CAWRGQGVGGAEAFF.

As to this clone: The read terminates 3 residues ahead of where the CDR3 ends, so the germline J gene completes it. The rearrangement links TRBV2 to TRBJ2-1, with D perhaps TRBD2 (5 bases). CDR1 and CDR2 (germline): SNHLY, FYNNEI. The length of the CDR3 is 12 residues. The V end was cut by 8 bases, the J end by 6 bases, with 11 bases between. CDR3 amino acids: CASRTDVNEQFF. The DNA read from the CDR3 is TGTGCCAGCCGGACTGATGTCAATGAG.

This clone was counted ten times or more. Coverage ceases 3 residues before the CDR3 finishes, and the germline J gene fills in the end. The chain combines TRBV4-2 with TRBJ1-6; TRBD1 aligns across 10 bases. The CDR3 loop spans 20 amino acids. CDR1 and CDR2 (germline): LGHNA, YNFKEQ. V lost 3 bases to trimming and J lost 4 bases; unmatched junction nucleotides: 15. CDR3 sequence: CASSQDRGERIFLYNSPLHF. CDR3 bases read: TGTGCCAGCAGCCAGGACAGGGGGGAAAGAATTTTCCTTTATAATTCACCC.

As regards this clone: The read comes to an end 3 residues before the CDR3 does, leaving the germline J gene to fill in the end. The chain carries TRBV7-8 and TRBJ1-1, with D tentatively TRBD1 (5 bases). This CDR3 is 17 amino acids long. V lost 1 base and J lost 5, with 20 bases in between. Germline V lookup: CDR1 SGHVS, CDR2 FQNEAQ. Partial CDR3 DNA: TGTGCCAGCAGCTTAGAGATAGGGGCAGTTTGGGGTACTGAA. As protein: CASSLEIGAVWGTE. The full CDR3 protein is CASSLEIGAVWGTEAFF.

This clone was observed a handful of times. The covered CDR3 bases are TGTGCCAGCCACAGGGATAGCTCCTACGAG. It specifies CASHRDSSYE. The whole CDR3 sequence reads CASHRDSSYEQYF. The gene calls are TRBV2 and TRBJ2-7; tentative D call: TRBD1 (6 bases). The read gets to within 3 residues of the CDR3 end, and the germline J gene fills in the rest. This CDR3 spans 13 amino acids. V dropped 8 bases and J dropped 0 bases, with 11 bases sitting between them. Germline V gene data show CDR1 as SNHLY and CDR2 as FYNNEI.

In this sample, this clone turned up a few times. The read stops 3 residues short of the end of the CDR3; the missing end is completed from the germline J gene. The chain carries TRBV7-8 and TRBJ2-5; D is possibly TRBD2 (5 bases). V lost 9 bases to trimming and J lost 3 bases, with 14 bases between them. Germline loops: CDR1 SGHVS, CDR2 FQNEAQ. The CDR3 sequence is 13 residues long. Partial CDR3 DNA: TGTGCCAGTACTAAAGCGCGGGAAGAGACC. This sequence encodes CASTKAREET. The full CDR3 is CASTKAREETQYF.

Points on this clone: The read terminates 3 residues before the CDR3 end, so the remaining end is supplied by the germline J gene. The chain combines TRBV30 with TRBJ2-2, with 8 bases lining up with TRBD1. J gave up 5 bases and V 3 bases, and 5 bases lay outside the gene matches. This CDR3 has 14 residues. Germline assignment: CDR1 GTSNPN and CDR2 SVGIG (reference sequence). CDR3 amino acids: CAWSSGGVTGELFF. CDR3 DNA, as far as it was read: TGTGCCTGGAGCTCAGGGGGCGTAACCGGGGAG.